This T cell receptor beta chain was captured by sequencing in a study of immune characterization of retroperitoneal liposarcoma. Using its own MiXCR run on the PCR reads, TCRdb lists one record per CDR3 protein. The sample lists about 12,000 distinct CDR3 sequences; about 45% were seen once. This CDR3 region has 14 residues. Germline V gives CDR1 MNHEY, CDR2 SMNVEV (reference sequence). The sequenced sample consisted of tumor tissue. This chain links TRBV27 with TRBJ2-5; TRBD2 is a possible D gene (5 bases). With the DNA end fitting TRBJ2-7 better, the J assignment may be wrong. The receptor's source is a female donor with retroperitoneal liposarcoma. The CDR3: CASSLRGRGYEQYF. In DNA, the CDR3 is TGTGCCAGCAGTTTACGAGGGAGAGGCTACGAGCAGTACTTC.